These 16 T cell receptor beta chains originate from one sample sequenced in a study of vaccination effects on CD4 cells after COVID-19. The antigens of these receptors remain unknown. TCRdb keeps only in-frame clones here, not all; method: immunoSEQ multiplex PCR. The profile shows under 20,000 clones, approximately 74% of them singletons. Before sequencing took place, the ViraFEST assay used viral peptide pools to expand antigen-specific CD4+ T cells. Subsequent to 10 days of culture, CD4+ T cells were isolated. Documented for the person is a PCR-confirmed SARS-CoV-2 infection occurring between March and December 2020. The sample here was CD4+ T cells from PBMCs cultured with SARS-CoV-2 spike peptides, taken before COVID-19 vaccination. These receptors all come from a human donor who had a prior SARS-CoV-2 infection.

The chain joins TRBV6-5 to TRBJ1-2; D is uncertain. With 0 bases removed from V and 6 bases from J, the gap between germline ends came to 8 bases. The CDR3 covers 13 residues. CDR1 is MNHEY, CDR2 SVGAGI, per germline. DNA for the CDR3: TGTGCCAGCAGTTACTCGATTGGGGATGGCTACACCTTC. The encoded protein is CASSYSIGDGYTF.

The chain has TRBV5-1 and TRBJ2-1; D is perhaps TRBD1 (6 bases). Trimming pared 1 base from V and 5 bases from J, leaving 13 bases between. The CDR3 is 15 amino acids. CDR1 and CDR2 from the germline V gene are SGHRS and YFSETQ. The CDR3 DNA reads TGCGCCAGCAGCTTGTTGATTCAGGGGAACAATGAGCAGTTCTTC. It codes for CASSLLIQGNNEQFF.

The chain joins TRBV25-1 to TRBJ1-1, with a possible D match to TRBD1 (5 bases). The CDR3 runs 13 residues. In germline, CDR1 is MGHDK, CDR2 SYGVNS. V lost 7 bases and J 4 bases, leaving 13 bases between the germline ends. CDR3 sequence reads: CASTRDVGTEAFF. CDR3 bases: TGTGCCAGCACCAGGGACGTGGGCACTGAAGCTTTCTTT.

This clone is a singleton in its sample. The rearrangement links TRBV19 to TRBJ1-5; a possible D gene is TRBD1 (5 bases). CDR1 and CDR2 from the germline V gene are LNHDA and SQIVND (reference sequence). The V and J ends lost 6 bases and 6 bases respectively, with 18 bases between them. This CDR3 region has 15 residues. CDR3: CASSPLQGGGQPQHF. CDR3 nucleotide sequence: TGTGCCAGTAGCCCCCTTCAGGGAGGTGGTCAGCCCCAGCATTTT. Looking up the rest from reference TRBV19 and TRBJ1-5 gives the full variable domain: DGGITQSPKYLFRKEGQNVTLSCEQNLNHDAMYWYRQDPGQGLRLIYYSQIVNDFQKGDIAEGYSVSREKKESFPLTVTSAQKNPTAFYLCASSPLQGGGQPQHFGDGTRLSIL.

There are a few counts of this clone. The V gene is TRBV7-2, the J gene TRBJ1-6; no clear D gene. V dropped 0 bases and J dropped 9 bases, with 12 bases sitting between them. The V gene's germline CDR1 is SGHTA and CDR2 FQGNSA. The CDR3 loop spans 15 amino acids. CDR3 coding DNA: TGTGCCAGCAGCTTAGCTCGGGTCCCCGGTTCACCCCTCCACTTT. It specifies CASSLARVPGSPLHF. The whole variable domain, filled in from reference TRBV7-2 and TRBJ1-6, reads GAGVSQSPSNKVTEKGKDVELRCDPISGHTALYWYRQSLGQGLEFLIYFQGNSAPDKSGLPSDRFSAERTGGSVSTLTIQRTQQEDSAVYLCASSLARVPGSPLHFGNGTRLTVT.

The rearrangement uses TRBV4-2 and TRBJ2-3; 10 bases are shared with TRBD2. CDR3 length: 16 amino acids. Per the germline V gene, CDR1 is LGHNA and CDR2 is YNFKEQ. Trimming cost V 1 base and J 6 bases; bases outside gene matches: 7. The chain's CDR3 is CASSQASGSGADTQYF. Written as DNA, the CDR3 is TGTGCCAGCAGCCAAGCTAGCGGGAGCGGGGCGGATACGCAGTATTTT.

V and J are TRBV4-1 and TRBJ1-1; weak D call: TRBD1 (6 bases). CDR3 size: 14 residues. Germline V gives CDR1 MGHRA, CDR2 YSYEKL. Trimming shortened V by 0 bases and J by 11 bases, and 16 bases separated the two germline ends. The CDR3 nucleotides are TGCGCCAGCAGCCAAGAAACCGGAATTGGACAGGCTTTCTTT. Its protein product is CASSQETGIGQAFF.

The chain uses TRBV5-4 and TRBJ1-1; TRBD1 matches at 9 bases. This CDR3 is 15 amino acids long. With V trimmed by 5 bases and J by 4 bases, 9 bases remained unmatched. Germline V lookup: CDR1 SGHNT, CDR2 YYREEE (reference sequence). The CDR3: CASSYAGQGGTEAFF. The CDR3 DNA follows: TGTGCCAGCAGTTACGCGGGACAGGGTGGCACTGAAGCTTTCTTT.

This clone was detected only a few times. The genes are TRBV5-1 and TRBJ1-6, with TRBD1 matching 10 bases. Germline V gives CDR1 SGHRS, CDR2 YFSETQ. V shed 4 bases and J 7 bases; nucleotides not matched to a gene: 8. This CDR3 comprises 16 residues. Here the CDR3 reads CASSAGGTGVNSPLHF. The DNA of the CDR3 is TGCGCCAGCAGCGCAGGGGGGACAGGGGTAAATTCACCCCTCCACTTT.

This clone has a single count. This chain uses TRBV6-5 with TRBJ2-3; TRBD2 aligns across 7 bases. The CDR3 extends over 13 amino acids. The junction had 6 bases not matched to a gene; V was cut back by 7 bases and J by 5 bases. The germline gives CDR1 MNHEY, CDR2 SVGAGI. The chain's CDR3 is CASKVIAGDTQYF. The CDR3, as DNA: TGTGCCAGCAAGGTGATAGCGGGAGATACGCAGTATTTT.

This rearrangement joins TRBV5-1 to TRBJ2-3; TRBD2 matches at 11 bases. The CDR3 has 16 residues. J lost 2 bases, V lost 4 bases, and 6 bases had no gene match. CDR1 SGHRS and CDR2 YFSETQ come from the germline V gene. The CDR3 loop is CASSPLAGGNTDTQYF. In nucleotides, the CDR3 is TGCGCCAGCAGCCCGTTAGCGGGAGGGAACACAGATACGCAGTATTTT.

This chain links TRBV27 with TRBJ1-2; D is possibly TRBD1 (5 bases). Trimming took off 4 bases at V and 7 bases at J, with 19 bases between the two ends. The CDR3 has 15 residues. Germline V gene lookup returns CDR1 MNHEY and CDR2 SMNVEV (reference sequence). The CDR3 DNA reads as TGTGCCAGCAGTTCCTGGGGGACGACTCGGGGTGGCTACACCTTC. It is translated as CASSSWGTTRGGYTF.

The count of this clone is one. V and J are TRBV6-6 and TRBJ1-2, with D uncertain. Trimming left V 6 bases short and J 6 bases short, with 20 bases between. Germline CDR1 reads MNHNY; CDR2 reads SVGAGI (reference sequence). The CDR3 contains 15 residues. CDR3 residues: CASRPNSSPVHGYTF. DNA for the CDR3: TGTGCCAGCAGGCCCAACAGCAGTCCCGTACATGGCTACACCTTC.

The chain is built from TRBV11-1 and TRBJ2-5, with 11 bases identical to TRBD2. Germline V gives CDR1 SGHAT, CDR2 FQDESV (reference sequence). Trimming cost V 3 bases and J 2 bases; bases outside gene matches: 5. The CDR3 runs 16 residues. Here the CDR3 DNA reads TGTGCCAGCAGCTTGGGACCTAGCGGGGGGCAAGAGACCCAGTACTTC. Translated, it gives CASSLGPSGGQETQYF. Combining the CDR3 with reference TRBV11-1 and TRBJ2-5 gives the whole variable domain EAEVAQSPRYKITEKSQAVAFWCDPISGHATLYWYRQILGQGPELLVQFQDESVVDDSQLPKDRFSAERLKGVDSTLKIQPAELGDSAMYLCASSLGPSGGQETQYFGPGTRLLVL.

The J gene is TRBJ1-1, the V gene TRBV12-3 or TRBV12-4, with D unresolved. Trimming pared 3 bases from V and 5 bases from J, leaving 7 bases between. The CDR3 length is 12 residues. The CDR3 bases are TGTGCCAGCAGTTTGAGAGGGACTGAAGCTTTCTTT. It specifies CASSLRGTEAFF.

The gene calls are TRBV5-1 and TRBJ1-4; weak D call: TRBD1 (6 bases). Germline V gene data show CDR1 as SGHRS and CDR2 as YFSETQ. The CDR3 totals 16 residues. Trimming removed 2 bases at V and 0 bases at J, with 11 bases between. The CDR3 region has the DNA TGCGCCAGCAGCTTATCACAGGGTGCAACTAATGAAAAACTGTTTTTT. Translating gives CASSLSQGATNEKLFF.